This entry describes one TCR beta chain. This sample is part of a study of control samples from healthy donors and cancer patients. TCRdb's table, derived via immunoSEQ multiplex PCR, lists solely in-frame clones and lacks some. This table has approximately 180,000 clones, 91% appearing once. The germline CDR1 and CDR2 sequences are MNHEY and SVGAGI. V was shortened by 6 bases and J by 6 bases, with 19 bases between the two germline ends. This CDR3 region has 15 residues. Specimen: blood. The chain is built from TRBV6-5 and TRBJ2-3, with D possibly called TRBD1 or TRBD2 (5 bases each). The clonotype was recovered from a middle-aged woman in good health. The CDR3 here is CASSSGTVGSDTQYF. The CDR3 DNA follows: TGTGCCAGCAGCTCCGGGACGGTAGGTTCGGATACGCAGTATTTT.